The sequence of this T cell receptor beta chain was determined in a study of control samples from healthy donors and cancer patients. Data came from immunoSEQ multiplex PCR; TCRdb stores just in-frame clones and leaves some out. Of around 30,000 clones listed, approximately 94% are singletons. The CDR3 has 17 residues. V was pared by 2 bases and J by 8 bases, with 14 bases of the junction left unmatched. Germline CDR1 is KGHSH and CDR2 is LQKENI. This TCR was sampled from a man between 60 and 75 years old in good health. Input material: blood. This chain uses TRBV18 with TRBJ1-2, with TRBD1 matching 10 bases. The CDR3 coding sequence is TGTGCCAGCTCACCATTTCTGACTGGGACAGGGGAAATAGGCTACACCTTC. The encoded protein is CASSPFLTGTGEIGYTF.